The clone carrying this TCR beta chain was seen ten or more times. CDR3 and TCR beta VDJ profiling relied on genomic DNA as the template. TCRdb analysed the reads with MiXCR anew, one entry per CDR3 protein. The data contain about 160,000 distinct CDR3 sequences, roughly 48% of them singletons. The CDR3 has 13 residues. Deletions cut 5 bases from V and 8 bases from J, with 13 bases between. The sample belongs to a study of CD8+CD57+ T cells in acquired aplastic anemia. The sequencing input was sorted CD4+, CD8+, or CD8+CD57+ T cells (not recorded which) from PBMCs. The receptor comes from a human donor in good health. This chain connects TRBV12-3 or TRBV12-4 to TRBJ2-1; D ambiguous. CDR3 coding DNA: TGTGCCAGCAGTCCCGGCAGCCGCTATGAGCAGTTCTTC. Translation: CASSPGSRYEQFF.